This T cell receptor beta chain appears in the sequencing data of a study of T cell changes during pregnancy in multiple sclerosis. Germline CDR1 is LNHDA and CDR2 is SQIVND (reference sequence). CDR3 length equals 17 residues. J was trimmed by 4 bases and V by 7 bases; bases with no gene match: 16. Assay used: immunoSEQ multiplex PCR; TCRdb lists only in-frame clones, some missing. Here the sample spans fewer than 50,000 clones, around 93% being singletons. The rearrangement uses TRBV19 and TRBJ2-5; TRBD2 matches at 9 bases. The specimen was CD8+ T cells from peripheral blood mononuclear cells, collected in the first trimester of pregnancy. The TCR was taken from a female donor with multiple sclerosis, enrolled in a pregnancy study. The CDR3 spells CASTLSWASGVRETQYF. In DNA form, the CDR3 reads TGTGCCAGTACCCTAAGTTGGGCTAGCGGGGTCAGAGAGACCCAGTACTTC.